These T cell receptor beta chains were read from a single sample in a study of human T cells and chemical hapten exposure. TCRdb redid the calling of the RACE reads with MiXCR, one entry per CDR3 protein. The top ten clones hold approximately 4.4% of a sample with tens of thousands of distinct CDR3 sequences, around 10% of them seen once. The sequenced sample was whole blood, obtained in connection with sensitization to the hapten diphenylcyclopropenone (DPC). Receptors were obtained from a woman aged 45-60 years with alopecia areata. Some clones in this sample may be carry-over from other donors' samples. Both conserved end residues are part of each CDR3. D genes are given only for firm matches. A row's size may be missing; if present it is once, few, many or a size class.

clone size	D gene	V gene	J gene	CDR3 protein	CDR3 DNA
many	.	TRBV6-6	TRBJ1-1	CASSWATEAFF	TGTGCCAGCAGTTGGGCCACTGAAGCTTTCTTT
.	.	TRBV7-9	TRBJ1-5	CASSFGSNQPQHF	TGTGCCAGCAGCTTCGGGAGCAATCAGCCCCAGCATTTT
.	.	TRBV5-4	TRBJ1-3	CASSSPTESVNTIYF	TGTGCCAGCAGCTCTCCCACGGAGTCTGTAAACACCATATATTTT
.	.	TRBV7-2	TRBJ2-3	CASSLDSYTQYF	TGTGCCAGCAGCTTAGACTCTTATACGCAGTATTTT
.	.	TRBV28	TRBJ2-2	CASSLLVGELFF	TGTGCCAGCAGTTTATTGGTCGGGGAGCTGTTTTTT
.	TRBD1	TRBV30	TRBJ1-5	CAWSVCRTGRCNQPQHF	TGTGCCTGGAGTGTATGCCGGACAGGACGTTGCAATCAGCCCCAGCATTTT
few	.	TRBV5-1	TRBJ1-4	CASRNLQSGEKLFF	TGCGCCAGCAGGAACTTACAGAGTGGGGAAAAACTGTTTTTT
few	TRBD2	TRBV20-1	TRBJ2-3	CSARTSGRRTDTQYF	TGCAGTGCTAGGACTAGCGGGAGACGAACAGATACGCAGTATTTT
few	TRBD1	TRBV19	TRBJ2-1	CASRGTERAYNEQFF	TGTGCCAGTAGAGGGACAGAGCGAGCCTACAATGAGCAGTTCTTC
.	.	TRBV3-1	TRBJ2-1	CASSRESLATSYNEQFF	TGTGCCAGCAGCCGGGAATCTCTAGCGACGTCCTACAATGAGCAGTTCTTC
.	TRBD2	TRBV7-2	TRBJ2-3	CASSPTSGGTSTQYF	TGTGCCAGCAGCCCGACTAGCGGGGGTACTTCGACGCAGTATTTT
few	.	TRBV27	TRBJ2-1	CASSPDPSDRTQFF	TGTGCCAGCAGTCCTGACCCGTCCGACAGGACGCAGTTCTTC
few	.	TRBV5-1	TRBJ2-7	CASSLDAGIYEQYF	TGCGCCAGCAGCTTGGACGCGGGAATTTACGAGCAGTACTTC
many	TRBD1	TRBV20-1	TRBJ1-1	CSASGGGWKVVNTEAFF	TGCAGTGCTAGTGGAGGGGGCTGGAAGGTGGTCAACACTGAAGCTTTCTTT
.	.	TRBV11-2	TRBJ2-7	CASSLINYGSEQYF	TGTGCCAGCAGCCTAATCAACTACGGGTCCGAGCAGTACTTC
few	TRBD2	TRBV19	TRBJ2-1	CASSRSGSLFSYNEQFF	TGTGCCAGTAGTAGAAGCGGGAGCCTTTTCTCCTACAATGAGCAGTTCTTC
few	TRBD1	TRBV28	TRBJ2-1	CASSSGTGYGNEQFF	TGTGCCAGCAGTTCCGGGACAGGGTATGGGAATGAGCAGTTCTTC
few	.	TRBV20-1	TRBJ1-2	CSAGDTPNYGYTF	TGCAGTGCCGGGGACACTCCTAACTATGGCTACACCTTC
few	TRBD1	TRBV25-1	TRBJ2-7	CATAPSLGTGGNEQYF	TGTGCCACCGCCCCGTCCCTTGGGACAGGGGGAAACGAGCAGTACTTC
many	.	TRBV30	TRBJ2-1	CAWSVLVPGFNEQFF	TGTGCCTGGAGTGTACTAGTACCAGGCTTCAATGAGCAGTTCTTC
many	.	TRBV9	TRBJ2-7	CASSARYGTSNEQYF	TGTGCCAGCAGCGCCCGGTACGGGACCTCTAACGAGCAGTACTTC
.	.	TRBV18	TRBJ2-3	CASSPVALDTQYF	TGTGCCAGCTCACCGGTAGCGTTAGATACGCAGTATTTT
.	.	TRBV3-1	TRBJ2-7	CASSQGTTTYEQYF	TGTGCCAGCAGCCAAGGGACGACGACCTACGAGCAGTACTTC
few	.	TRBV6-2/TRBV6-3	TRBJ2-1	CASSFKRRSYNEQFF	TGTGCCAGCAGTTTTAAGCGCAGGTCCTACAATGAGCAGTTCTTC
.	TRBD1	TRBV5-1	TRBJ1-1	CASSQGTGTYTEAFF	TGCGCCAGCAGCCAAGGGACAGGGACTTACACTGAAGCTTTCTTT
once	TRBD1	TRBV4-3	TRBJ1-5	CASGQGYGGNQPQHF	TGCGCCAGCGGACAGGGGTACGGGGGCAATCAGCCCCAGCATTTT
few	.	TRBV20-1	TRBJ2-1	CSANWNHNEQFF	TGCAGTGCTAATTGGAACCACAATGAGCAGTTCTTC
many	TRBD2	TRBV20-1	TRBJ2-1	CSAKAGVAFIEQFF	TGCAGTGCTAAAGCGGGAGTCGCGTTTATTGAGCAGTTCTTC
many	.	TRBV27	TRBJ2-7	CASSLSGRLSYEQYF	TGTGCCAGCAGTTTATCTGGTAGACTCAGCTACGAGCAGTACTTC
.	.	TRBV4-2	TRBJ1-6	CASSPRSGAVSSYNSPLHF	TGTGCCAGCAGCCCCCGGTCGGGTGCGGTTAGCTCCTATAATTCACCCCTCCACTTT
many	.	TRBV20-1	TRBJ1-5	CSARDKGSYNQPQHF	TGCAGTGCTAGAGATAAGGGGTCTTACAATCAGCCCCAGCATTTT
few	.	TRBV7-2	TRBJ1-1	CASSVNMNTEAFF	TGTGCCAGCAGCGTCAACATGAACACTGAAGCTTTCTTT
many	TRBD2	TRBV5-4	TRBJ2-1	CASSKGLAGTTTFF	TGTGCCAGCAGTAAGGGACTAGCGGGCACCACTACGTTCTTC